These 14 T cell receptor beta chains share one sample of origin, sequenced in a study of shared clonotypes between healthy human individuals. Repertoires were generated with immunoSEQ multiplex PCR, while TCRdb's copy carries only in-frame clones and drops some. Among about 1.1 million clones, about 80% were seen once, and the ten largest hold approximately 0.52%. Material: memory CD4+ T cells from PBMCs. Indicated subset: CD45RA-negative fraction. The receptors originated from a man between 18 and 29 years old in good health. Some clones in this sample may be carry-over from other donors' samples.

Details on this clone: Other DNA sequences in this sample translate to the same CDR3. The V gene is TRBV28, the J gene TRBJ1-2, with TRBD1 as a possible D gene (5 bases). Germline V CDR1 and CDR2: MDHEN, SYDVKM. The CDR3 extends over 14 amino acids. V was clipped by 2 bases and J by 4 bases, with 11 bases between them. For the CDR3, the DNA is TGTGCCAGCAGTTTAGCGGGTGGGGCCTATGGCTACACCTTC. The encoded protein is CASSLAGGAYGYTF.

Notes on this clone: The sample contains more than one DNA sequence encoding this CDR3. V and J are TRBV20-1 and TRBJ1-2; a weak D match, TRBD1 (5 bases). The CDR3 has 11 residues. With 8 bases removed from V and 8 bases from J, the gap between germline ends came to 15 bases. Per the germline V gene, CDR1 is DFQATT and CDR2 is SNEGSKA (reference sequence). The CDR3 nucleotides are TGCAGTACACGGGAGCGGGGGGGCTACACCTTC. Encoded protein: CSTRERGGYTF.

The rearrangement joins TRBV2 to TRBJ1-2; TRBD1 is a possible D gene (5 bases). The CDR3 contains 14 residues. The ends were cut back, 3 bases at V and 4 bases at J, with 12 bases in the middle. The germline V gene encodes CDR1 SNHLY and CDR2 FYNNEI. As DNA, the CDR3 is TGTGCCAGCAGTGAGGGCAGGGAGGCCTATGGCTACACCTTC. This translates into CASSEGREAYGYTF.

This clone was seen repeatedly, ten times or more. This chain joins TRBV5-1 and TRBJ2-1, with 10 positions matching TRBD2. The CDR3 consists of 16 residues. In germline, CDR1 is SGHRS, CDR2 YFSETQ. J gave up 2 bases and V 3 bases, and 5 bases lay outside the gene matches. The CDR3 loop is CASSWLTSGPYNEQFF. The DNA for the CDR3 is TGCGCCAGCAGCTGGTTGACTAGCGGGCCCTACAATGAGCAGTTCTTC. The variable domain in full, with the rest retrieved from reference TRBV5-1 and TRBJ2-1, is KAGVTQTPRYLIKTRGQQVTLSCSPISGHRSVSWYQQTPGQGLQFLFEYFSETQRNKGNFPGRFSGRQFSNSRSEMNVSTLELGDSALYLCASSWLTSGPYNEQFFGPGTRLTVL.

Of note for this clone: Other DNA sequences from this sample encode an identical CDR3 as well. The chain carries TRBV9 and TRBJ2-1; D unclear. In germline, CDR1 is SGDLS, CDR2 YYNGEE. Between the trimmed V and J ends, which lost 0 bases and 0 bases, there was a span of 7 bases. The CDR3 contains 15 residues. The CDR3 DNA reads as TGTGCCAGCAGCGTAGGGGGTGCCTCCTACAATGAGCAGTTCTTC. Its translation: CASSVGGASYNEQFF.

The V call is TRBV28, the J call TRBJ2-7; D is uncertain. The germline gives CDR1 MDHEN, CDR2 SYDVKM. The CDR3 consists of 13 residues. Trimming removed 6 bases from V and 5 bases from J, with 14 bases in between. The CDR3 DNA sequence: TGTGCCAGCAGCTTTCAGCCTCGGAACGAGCAGTACTTC. It translates to CASSFQPRNEQYF.

This sequence joins TRBV5-5 and TRBJ2-6, with D uncertain. This CDR3 region has 14 residues. CDR1 is SGHKS, CDR2 YYEKEE, per germline (reference sequence). The V gene lost 7 bases and the J gene lost 0 bases, with 8 bases spanning the gap. The CDR3 coding sequence is TGTGCCAGCGGCGTAAACTCTGGGGCCAACGTCCTGACTTTC. The encoded protein is CASGVNSGANVLTF.

This clone was seen only a few times. The chain combines TRBV27 with TRBJ2-1, with 7 nucleotides matching TRBD2. Trimming cost V 2 bases and J 0 bases; bases outside gene matches: 22. The CDR3 consists of 22 residues. Germline-derived CDR1 and CDR2 are MNHEY and SMNVEV (reference sequence). This CDR3 is CASSLGALSGRAILSSYNEQFF. The CDR3 DNA sequence: TGTGCCAGCAGTTTAGGGGCTTTGTCGGGGAGGGCAATACTCAGCTCCTACAATGAGCAGTTCTTC.

The J gene is TRBJ2-2, the V gene TRBV19; TRBD1 agrees at 10 bases. The CDR3 is 15 amino acids. CDR1 and CDR2 (germline): LNHDA, SQIVND (reference sequence). V dropped 7 bases and J dropped 7; count of bases not matched to a gene: 9. CDR3 bases: TGTGCCAGTACGGCGGGACAGGGGTTCAACGGGGAGCTGTTTTTT. This sequence encodes CASTAGQGFNGELFF. The complete variable domain, with remaining parts taken from reference TRBV19 and TRBJ2-2, reads DGGITQSPKYLFRKEGQNVTLSCEQNLNHDAMYWYRQDPGQGLRLIYYSQIVNDFQKGDIAEGYSVSREKKESFPLTVTSAQKNPTAFYLCASTAGQGFNGELFFGEGSRLTVL.

This clone was counted between two and nine times. This chain links TRBV18 with TRBJ1-1, with TRBD1 as a possible D gene (6 bases). The V end was cut by 2 bases, the J end by 6 bases, with 16 bases between. Germline lookup yields CDR1 KGHSH and CDR2 LQKENI. The CDR3 loop spans 15 amino acids. The CDR3 loop is CASSPDGGPKAEAFF. Written as DNA, the CDR3 is TGTGCCAGCTCACCAGATGGGGGGCCTAAAGCTGAAGCTTTCTTT.

This clone was picked up a small number of times. The rearrangement uses TRBV30 and TRBJ1-5; D might be TRBD1 (6 bases). Trimming stripped 6 bases from V and 1 base from J, with 19 bases between. The CDR3 has 16 residues. The germline V gene has CDR1 GTSNPN and CDR2 SVGIG (reference sequence). CDR3 nucleotide sequence: TGTGCCTGCCAAACAGGGAGTGGTTTGAGCAATCAGCCCCAGCATTTT. Translation gives CACQTGSGLSNQPQHF.

This clone was detected once. V gene TRBV5-4 combines with J gene TRBJ1-3, with 8 nucleotides matching TRBD1. Germline CDR1 and CDR2: SGHNT and YYREEE (reference sequence). After removal of 3 bases from V and 8 bases from J, the junction contained 4 bases not matched to a gene. The CDR3 is 13 residues long. The CDR3, as DNA: TGTGCCAGCAGCTCCCAGGGGGCTGACACCATATATTTT. It encodes CASSSQGADTIYF.

This clone was counted between two and nine times. The rearrangement uses TRBV2 and TRBJ2-1; 8 bases are shared with TRBD2. The CDR3 totals 11 residues. Germline-derived CDR1 and CDR2 are SNHLY and FYNNEI. The CDR3 here is CTSGGRSEQFF. CDR3 nucleotide sequence: TGTACCTCGGGAGGGCGGAGTGAGCAGTTCTTC.

The chain couples TRBV30 to TRBJ2-5, with D perhaps being TRBD1 or TRBD2 (7 bases each). The CDR3 consists of 14 residues. The germline V gene has CDR1 GTSNPN and CDR2 SVGIG (reference sequence). Trimming left V 1 base short and J 6 bases short, with 15 bases between. This chain's CDR3 is CAWSEGAGAQTQYF. The CDR3, as DNA: TGTGCCTGGAGTGAGGGGGCGGGAGCCCAGACCCAGTACTTC.